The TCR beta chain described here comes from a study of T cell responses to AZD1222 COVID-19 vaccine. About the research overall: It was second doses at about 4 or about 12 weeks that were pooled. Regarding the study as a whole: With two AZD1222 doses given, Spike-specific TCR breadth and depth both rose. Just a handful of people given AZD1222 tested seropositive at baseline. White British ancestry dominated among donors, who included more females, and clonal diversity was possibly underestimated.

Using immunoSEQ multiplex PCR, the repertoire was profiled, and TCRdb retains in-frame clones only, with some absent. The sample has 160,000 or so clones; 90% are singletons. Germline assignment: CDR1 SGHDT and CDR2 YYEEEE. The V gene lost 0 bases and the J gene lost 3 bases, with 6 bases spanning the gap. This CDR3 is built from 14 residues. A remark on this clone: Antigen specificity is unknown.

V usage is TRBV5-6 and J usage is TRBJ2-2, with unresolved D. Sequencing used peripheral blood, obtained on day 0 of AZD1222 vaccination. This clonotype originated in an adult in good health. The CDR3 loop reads CASSLDRYTGELFF. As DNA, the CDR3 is TGTGCCAGCAGCTTGGACAGATACACCGGGGAGCTGTTTTTT.